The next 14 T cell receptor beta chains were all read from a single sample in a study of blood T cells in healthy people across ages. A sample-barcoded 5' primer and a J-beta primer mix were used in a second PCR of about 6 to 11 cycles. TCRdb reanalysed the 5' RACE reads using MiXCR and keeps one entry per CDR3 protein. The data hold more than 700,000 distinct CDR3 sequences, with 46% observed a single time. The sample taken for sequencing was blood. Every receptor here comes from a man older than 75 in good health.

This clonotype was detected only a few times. The CDR3, as DNA: TGTGCCAGCAGCCTCGCCACAGGAGCTACCTACGAGCAGTACTTC. This encodes CASSLATGATYEQYF. The chain is built from TRBV7-2 and TRBJ2-7; weak D call: TRBD1 (5 bases). Germline CDR1 reads SGHTA; CDR2 reads FQGNSA. V gave up 5 bases and J gave up 2 bases, with 16 bases separating them. The CDR3 sequence is 15 residues long.

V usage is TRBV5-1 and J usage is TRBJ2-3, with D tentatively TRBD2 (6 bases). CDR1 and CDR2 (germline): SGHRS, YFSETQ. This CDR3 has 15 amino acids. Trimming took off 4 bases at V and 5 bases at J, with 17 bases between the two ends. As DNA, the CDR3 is TGCGCCAGCAGCGGTCCGGGACTCCACGGAGATACGCAGTATTTT. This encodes CASSGPGLHGDTQYF.

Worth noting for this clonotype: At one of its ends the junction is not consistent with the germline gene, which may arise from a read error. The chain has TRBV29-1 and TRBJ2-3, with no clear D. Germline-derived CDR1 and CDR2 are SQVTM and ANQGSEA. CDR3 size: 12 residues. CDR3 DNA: TGCGGCGTTCGACTCAACACAGATACGCAGTATTTT. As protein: CGVRLNTDTQYF.

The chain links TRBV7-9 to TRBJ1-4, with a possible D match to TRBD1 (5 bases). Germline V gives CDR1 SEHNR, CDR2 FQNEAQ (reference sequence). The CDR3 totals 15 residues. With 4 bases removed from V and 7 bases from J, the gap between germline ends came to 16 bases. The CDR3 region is CASSSDRGGGEKLFF. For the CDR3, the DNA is TGTGCCAGCAGCTCTGATAGGGGAGGCGGTGAAAAACTGTTTTTT.

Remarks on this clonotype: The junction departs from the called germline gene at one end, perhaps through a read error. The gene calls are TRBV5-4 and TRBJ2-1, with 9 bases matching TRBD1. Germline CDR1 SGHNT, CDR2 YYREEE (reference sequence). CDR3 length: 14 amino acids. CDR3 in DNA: TGTGCCACCAGCCGGGACAGGGTTCTCGATGAGCAGTTCTTC. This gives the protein CATSRDRVLDEQFF.

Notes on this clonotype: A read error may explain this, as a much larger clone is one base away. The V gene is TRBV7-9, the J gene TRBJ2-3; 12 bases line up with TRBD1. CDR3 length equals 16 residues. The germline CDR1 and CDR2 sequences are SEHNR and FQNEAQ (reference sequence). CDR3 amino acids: CASSFPGQGAADTQNF. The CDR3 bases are TGTGCCAGCAGCTTTCCGGGACAGGGGGCGGCAGATACGCAGAATTTT.

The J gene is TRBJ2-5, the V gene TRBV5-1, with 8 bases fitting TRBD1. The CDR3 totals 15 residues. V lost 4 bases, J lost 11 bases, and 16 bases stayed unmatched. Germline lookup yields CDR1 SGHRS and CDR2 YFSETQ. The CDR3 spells CASSPGPGQDNEQYF. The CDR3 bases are TGCGCCAGCAGCCCCGGACCGGGACAGGACAATGAGCAGTACTTC.

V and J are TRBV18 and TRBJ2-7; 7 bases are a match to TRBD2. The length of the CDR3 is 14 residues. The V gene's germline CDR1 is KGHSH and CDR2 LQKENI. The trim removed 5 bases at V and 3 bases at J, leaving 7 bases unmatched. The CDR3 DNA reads TGTGCCAGCTCAGTTGGGGGAGGGGACTACGAGCAGTACTTC. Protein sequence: CASSVGGGDYEQYF. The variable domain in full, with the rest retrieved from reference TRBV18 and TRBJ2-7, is NAGVMQNPRHLVRRRGQEARLRCSPMKGHSHVYWYRQLPEEGLKFMVYLQKENIIDESGMPKERFSAEFPKEGPSILRIQQVVRGDSAAYFCASSVGGGDYEQYFGPGTRLTVT.

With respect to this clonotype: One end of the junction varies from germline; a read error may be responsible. CDR3 nucleotides: TGTGCCAGCAGTGAGATAGGACAGGGGTTAAAGTTC. It translates to CASSEIGQGLKF. The rearrangement uses TRBV2 and TRBJ2-7; 9 bases map to TRBD1. The germline CDR1 and CDR2 sequences are SNHLY and FYNNEI. The CDR3 spans 12 residues.

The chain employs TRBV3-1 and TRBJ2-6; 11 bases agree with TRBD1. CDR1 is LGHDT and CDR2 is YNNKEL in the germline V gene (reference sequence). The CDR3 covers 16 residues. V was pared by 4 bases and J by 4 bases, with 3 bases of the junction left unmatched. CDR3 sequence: CASSRDRGIGANVLTF. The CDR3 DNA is TGTGCCAGCAGCCGGGACAGGGGGATCGGGGCCAACGTCCTGACTTTC.

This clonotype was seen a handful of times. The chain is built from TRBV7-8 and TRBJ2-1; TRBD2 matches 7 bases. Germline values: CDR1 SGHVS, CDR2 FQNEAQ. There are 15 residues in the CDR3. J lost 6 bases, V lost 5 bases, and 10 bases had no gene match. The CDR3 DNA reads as TGTGCCAGCAGCAAAAGTGGGAGGGCGGTCAATGAGCAGTTCTTC. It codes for CASSKSGRAVNEQFF. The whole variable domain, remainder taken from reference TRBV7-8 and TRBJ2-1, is GAGVSQSPRYKVAKRGQDVALRCDPISGHVSLFWYQQALGQGPEFLTYFQNEAQLDKSGLPSDRFFAERPEGSVSTLKIQRTQQEDSAVYLCASSKSGRAVNEQFFGPGTRLTVL.

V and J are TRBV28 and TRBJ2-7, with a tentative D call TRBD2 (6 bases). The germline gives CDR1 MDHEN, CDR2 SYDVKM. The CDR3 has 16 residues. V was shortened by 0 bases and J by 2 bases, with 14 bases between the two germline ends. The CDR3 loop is CASSLWDYHQTYEQYF. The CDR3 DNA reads TGTGCCAGCAGTTTATGGGACTATCACCAAACCTACGAGCAGTACTTC.

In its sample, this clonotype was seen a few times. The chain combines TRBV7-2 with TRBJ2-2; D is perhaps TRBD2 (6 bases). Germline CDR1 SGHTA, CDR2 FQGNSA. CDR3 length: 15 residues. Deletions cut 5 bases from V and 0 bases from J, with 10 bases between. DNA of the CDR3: TGTGCCAGCAGCCGCCTAGCGACGAACACCGGGGAGCTGTTTTTT. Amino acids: CASSRLATNTGELFF.

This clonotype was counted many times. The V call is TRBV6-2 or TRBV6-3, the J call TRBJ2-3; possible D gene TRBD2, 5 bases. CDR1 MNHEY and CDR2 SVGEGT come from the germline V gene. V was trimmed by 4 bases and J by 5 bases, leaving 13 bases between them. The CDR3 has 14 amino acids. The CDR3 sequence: CASSSSIVRDTQYF. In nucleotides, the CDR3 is TGTGCCAGCAGTTCTAGCATCGTAAGAGATACGCAGTATTTT.